Here is one T cell receptor (beta chain) with its context. Its cognate antigen is unknown. This entry belongs to a study of beta chain features in type 1 diabetes. The CDR3 extends over 13 amino acids. CDR1 and CDR2 (germline): SGHAT, FQNNGV. Between the trimmed V and J ends, which lost 3 bases and 7 bases, there was a span of 13 bases. Reverse transcription of all isolated RNA meant that expressed TCRB transcripts were sequenced. Here immunoSEQ multiplex PCR was the method, and the copy in TCRdb shows in-frame clones only, minus some. The repertoire consists of just over 450,000 clones, with approximately 31% occurring once and the leading ten covering around 0.065%. Notes on the study in general: Significant though moderate, a shortening of TCRB CDR3s appeared in all four CD4+ subsets of Type 1 diabetes patients. Within patients, naive, central memory and Treg TCRB repertoires seemed more similar than within healthy donors.

The chain uses TRBV11-2 and TRBJ2-7; no clear D. The sample consisted of naive CD4+ T cells from blood. This sequence originates from a man aged 18 to 35 in good health. As DNA, the CDR3 is TGTGCCAGCAGCTTTGGCCGGTGGGGTGAGCAGTACTTC. Translating gives CASSFGRWGEQYF.